This TCR beta chain came from a study of cytomegalovirus exposure and HLA in healthy donors. Germline CDR1 LGHNT, CDR2 FRNRAP. V was clipped by 2 bases and J by 4 bases, with 11 bases between them. This CDR3 comprises 15 residues. The PCR made use of 60 Vbeta and 13 Jbeta primers. Profiling relied on immunoSEQ multiplex PCR, and the TCRdb table lists in-frame clones only, not all of them. This table has roughly 100,000 clones, about 77% appearing once. This TCR derives from a woman aged 40 to 50 in good health and CMV-seronegative. The sequenced sample was PBMCs. The V call is TRBV12-5, the J call TRBJ2-2, with D possibly TRBD1 on 7 matching bases. CDR3 amino acids: CASGLTGEVTGELFF. CDR3 bases: TGTGCTAGTGGTTTGACAGGGGAGGTCACCGGGGAGCTGTTTTTT.